The 25 T cell receptor beta chains given below trace back to one sample, sequenced in a study of blood T cells in healthy people across ages. A second PCR, run for about 7 to 12 cycles, used a sample-barcoded 5' primer plus a J-beta primer mix. TCRdb ran MiXCR on the 5' RACE reads and lists one entry per CDR3 protein. Of around 1,700,000 distinct CDR3 sequences detected, 25% to 30% appear once; the ten largest clones hold about 7.7%. Input material: blood. These receptors all stem from a young woman in good health.

The CDR3 region has the DNA TGTGCCAGCAGTCGCACCCCGGGGACAGGGCGTGTGGGCATTCAGTACTTC. Protein sequence: CASSRTPGTGRVGIQYF. This sequence joins TRBV7-9 and TRBJ2-4; the match to TRBD1 covers 9 bases. With 6 bases clipped from V and 9 bases from J, the junction kept 18 bases outside the gene matches. The CDR3 has 17 amino acids. Germline V gene lookup returns CDR1 SEHNR and CDR2 FQNEAQ (reference sequence).

The rearrangement links TRBV5-1 to TRBJ2-1; 7 bases match TRBD1. This CDR3 has 15 residues. J gave up 4 bases and V 6 bases, and 10 bases lay outside the gene matches. Germline V CDR1 and CDR2: SGHRS, YFSETQ. CDR3 protein: CASTRGGPTYNEQFF. As DNA, the CDR3 is TGCGCCAGCACCCGAGGGGGCCCAACTTACAATGAGCAGTTCTTC. The whole variable domain, remainder taken from reference TRBV5-1 and TRBJ2-1, is KAGVTQTPRYLIKTRGQQVTLSCSPISGHRSVSWYQQTPGQGLQFLFEYFSETQRNKGNFPGRFSGRQFSNSRSEMNVSTLELGDSALYLCASTRGGPTYNEQFFGPGTRLTVL.

The chain employs TRBV4-1 and TRBJ2-3, with D perhaps matching TRBD1 (5 bases). The CDR3 totals 17 residues. Trimming took off 1 base at V and 0 bases at J, with 14 bases between the two ends. Germline V gene sequence: CDR1 MGHRA, CDR2 YSYEKL. The CDR3 region has the DNA TGCGCCAGCAGCCAAGTGGCAAGGGGTACTAGCACAGATACGCAGTATTTT. Protein: CASSQVARGTSTDTQYF.

This clonotype turned up a few times. V and J are TRBV27 and TRBJ2-4; 7 bases agree with TRBD1. The J call may be faulty, since TRBJ2-7 better matches the DNA end. CDR1 is MNHEY and CDR2 is SMNVEV in the germline V gene (reference sequence). CDR3 length equals 14 residues. The chain's CDR3 is CASSLGDSHYEQYF. The CDR3, as DNA: TGTGCCAGCAGTTTAGGGGACAGCCACTACGAGCAGTACTTC.

The chain recombines TRBV4-1 with TRBJ2-3, with 11 bases lining up with TRBD2. The CDR3 is made up of 16 amino acids. Germline values: CDR1 MGHRA, CDR2 YSYEKL. Trimming cost V 0 bases and J 14 bases; bases outside gene matches: 13. For the CDR3, the DNA is TGCGCCAGCAGCCAAGATCCGACTAGCGGGGTTAATAAGCGGTATTTT. Translated, it gives CASSQDPTSGVNKRYF.

The CDR3 DNA reads as TGTGCCACCAGGGTAGCGGGGCTACAAGAGACCCAGTACTTC. Its translation is CATRVAGLQETQYF. The J gene is TRBJ2-5, the V gene TRBV11-2, with 8 bases lining up with TRBD2. The ends lost 10 bases at V and 2 bases at J; junction bases unmatched: 9. This CDR3 comprises 14 residues. CDR1 and CDR2 (germline): SGHAT, FQNNGV. The full variable domain, rest sourced from reference TRBV11-2 and TRBJ2-5, is EAGVAQSPRYKIIEKRQSVAFWCNPISGHATLYWYQQILGQGPKLLIQFQNNGVVDDSQLPKDRFSAERLKGVDSTLKIQPAKLEDSAVYLCATRVAGLQETQYFGPGTRLLVL.

This clonotype was detected only once. This could be a read error, since a much larger clone is one nucleotide away. The V call is TRBV7-9, the J call TRBJ2-7; 8 positions match TRBD2. The J call may be incorrect, as the DNA end agrees better with TRBJ2-5. This CDR3 has 14 residues. Germline V gives CDR1 SEHNR, CDR2 FQNEAQ (reference sequence). The CDR3 region has the DNA TGTGCCAGCAGCACCGGGAGGGTACAAGAGACCCAGTACTTC. Its translation is CASSTGRVQETQYF.

At least ten counts were recorded for this clonotype. The CDR3 reads CASTRYRTGSADTQYF. The DNA for the CDR3 is TGTGCCAGCACCCGATACAGGACAGGGTCCGCAGATACGCAGTATTTT. This chain joins TRBV6-6 and TRBJ2-3; 8 positions agree with TRBD1. The V gene end was trimmed by 7 bases and the J gene end by 4 bases; junction bases not matched to a gene: 13. CDR1 MNHNY and CDR2 SVGAGI come from the germline V gene (reference sequence). This CDR3 contains 16 residues.

This clonotype has a handful of counts. This chain links TRBV20-1 with TRBJ2-2, with D hard to call. The CDR3 loop spans 13 amino acids. Between the trimmed V and J ends, which lost 6 bases and 4 bases, there was a span of 12 bases. Looked up from germline, CDR1 is DFQATT and CDR2 is SNEGSKA (reference sequence). This CDR3 is CSAAPGVTGELFF. The DNA for the CDR3 is TGCAGTGCAGCCCCCGGAGTCACCGGGGAGCTGTTTTTT.

V gene TRBV20-1 combines with J gene TRBJ2-1; 8 bases are shared with TRBD1. The ends lost 2 bases at V and 5 bases at J; junction bases unmatched: 5. CDR1 and CDR2 (germline): DFQATT, SNEGSKA (reference sequence). The CDR3 runs 14 residues. In DNA, the CDR3 is TGCAGTGCTAGACGGACAGGGATCGACAATGAGCAGTTCTTC. As protein: CSARRTGIDNEQFF.

This chain uses TRBV29-1 with TRBJ2-1, with D perhaps matching TRBD1 or TRBD2 (5 bases each). Matching the DNA end better, TRBJ2-7 makes the J call doubtful. This CDR3 region has 15 residues. Germline-derived CDR1 and CDR2 are SQVTM and ANQGSEA. For the CDR3, the DNA is TGCAGCGTTGAAGAAGGTTCAGGGAGCTCCCGCGAGCAGTACTTC. Its translation is CSVEEGSGSSREQYF.

Of note for this clonotype: The junction departs from the called germline gene at one end, perhaps through a read error. The rearrangement joins TRBV7-9 to TRBJ1-1; D perhaps matches TRBD1 (5 bases). Germline lookup yields CDR1 SEHNR and CDR2 FQNEAQ (reference sequence). The CDR3 consists of 15 residues. The DNA of the CDR3 is TGTTCCAGCAGCCCCGGAGGGACCATGAACACTGAAGCTTTCTTT. This codes for CSSSPGGTMNTEAFF.

This clonotype turned up a few times. The genes are TRBV12-3 or TRBV12-4 and TRBJ2-3, with D perhaps matching TRBD1 (6 bases). Trimming cost V 3 bases and J 2 bases, with 15 bases left between them. The CDR3 length is 16 residues. CDR3 protein: CASSFRLDRFTDTQYF. CDR3 DNA sequence: TGTGCCAGCAGTTTCAGGTTGGACAGATTCACAGATACGCAGTATTTT.

The chain has TRBV24-1 and TRBJ2-6; a weak D match, TRBD1 (6 bases). The CDR3 has 16 residues. Trimming took 3 bases from V and 9 from J, leaving 17 bases between them. CDR1 and CDR2 (germline): KGHDR, SFDVKD. In DNA, the CDR3 is TGTGCCACCAGTGATCCAGGGGCAGGTAGCCTCAACGTCCTGACTTTC. Its protein product is CATSDPGAGSLNVLTF.

This clonotype was counted between two and nine times. V and J are TRBV7-2 and TRBJ2-1, with D perhaps being TRBD1 or TRBD2 (5 bases each). The V gene lost 1 base and the J gene lost 6 bases, with 16 bases spanning the gap. The CDR3 has 16 amino acids. Germline V gene sequence: CDR1 SGHTA, CDR2 FQGNSA. The CDR3 protein is CASSLEPGRGPNEQFF. Written as DNA, the CDR3 is TGTGCCAGCAGCTTAGAACCGGGACGGGGACCCAATGAGCAGTTCTTC.

The chain recombines TRBV5-8 with TRBJ1-2; no reliable D call. The CDR3 covers 13 residues. CDR1 and CDR2 from the germline V gene are SGHTS and YDEGEE. The ends were cut back, 3 bases at V and 5 bases at J, with 11 bases in the middle. CDR3 DNA sequence: TGTGCCAGCAGCTGGACCGAACGGTATGGCTACACCTTC. Translation: CASSWTERYGYTF.

This sequence joins TRBV7-2 and TRBJ2-1, with no clear D. Germline loops: CDR1 SGHTA, CDR2 FQGNSA. This CDR3 is built from 16 residues. V lost 1 base and J lost 6, with 16 bases in between. In DNA form, the CDR3 reads TGTGCCAGCAGCTTAGTAGGCCAGGTAGGCGGCAATGAGCAGTTCTTC. Its translation is CASSLVGQVGGNEQFF.

In regard to this clonotype: Compared with germline, one end of the junction differs, possibly owing to a read error. The genes are TRBV20-1 and TRBJ2-1; 9 bases are a match to TRBD2. Germline assignment: CDR1 DFQATT and CDR2 SNEGSKA (reference sequence). This CDR3 comprises 14 residues. The CDR3 spells CSARKGLASHERFF. The CDR3 DNA reads TGCAGTGCTAGGAAGGGACTAGCTAGTCATGAGCGGTTCTTC.

The V call is TRBV6-1, the J call TRBJ1-3; tentative D call: TRBD1 (5 bases). Germline V gives CDR1 MNHNS, CDR2 SASEGT. V was cut by 4 bases and J by 0 bases, with 13 bases left in between. The CDR3 consists of 16 residues. Here the CDR3 reads CASSASGILSGNTIYF. The CDR3 DNA follows: TGTGCCAGCAGTGCCTCAGGGATCCTCTCTGGAAACACCATATATTTT.

V and J are TRBV24-1 and TRBJ2-7; D might be TRBD1 (6 bases). The germline V gene encodes CDR1 KGHDR and CDR2 SFDVKD. Between the trimmed V and J ends, which lost 3 bases and 7 bases, there was a span of 12 bases. The length of the CDR3 is 13 residues. The CDR3 is CATSDTGYNEQYF. For the CDR3, the DNA is TGTGCCACCAGTGATACAGGGTACAATGAGCAGTACTTC.

This clonotype has just a few counts. V is TRBV7-2 and J is TRBJ1-4; D remains unclear. This CDR3 has 14 amino acids. Trimming took 5 bases from V and 7 from J, leaving 14 bases between them. CDR1 and CDR2 (germline): SGHTA, FQGNSA. The CDR3 spells CASSQDELPEKLFF. CDR3 nucleotide sequence: TGTGCCAGCAGCCAAGATGAATTGCCTGAAAAACTGTTTTTT. Full variable domain (remainder filled in from reference TRBV7-2 and TRBJ1-4): GAGVSQSPSNKVTEKGKDVELRCDPISGHTALYWYRQSLGQGLEFLIYFQGNSAPDKSGLPSDRFSAERTGGSVSTLTIQRTQQEDSAVYLCASSQDELPEKLFFGSGTQLSVL.

Ten or more counts support this clonotype. The V and J genes are TRBV5-5 and TRBJ2-7; 7 bases align to TRBD2. V lost 2 bases and J lost 2; bases outside the gene matches: 10. Germline V CDR1 and CDR2: SGHKS, YYEKEE (reference sequence). This CDR3 contains 16 residues. CDR3 in amino acids: CASSFGNPSGTYEQYF. Written as DNA, the CDR3 is TGTGCCAGCAGCTTCGGGAACCCTAGCGGTACCTACGAGCAGTACTTC.

The CDR3 coding sequence is TGTGCCAGCAGAATTCATGAGGGGGTGGTCGAGCAGTACTTC. Encoded protein: CASRIHEGVVEQYF. V and J are TRBV6-5 and TRBJ2-7, with a possible D match to TRBD1 (6 bases). The CDR3 extends over 14 amino acids. V gave up 6 bases and J gave up 6 bases, with 18 bases separating them. CDR1 and CDR2 from the germline V gene are MNHEY and SVGAGI.

This clonotype was recorded once. A junction end diverges from the germline sequence, so it may reflect a read error. This sequence joins TRBV10-3 and TRBJ2-3, with TRBD2 identical over 11 bases. The CDR3 has 17 residues. CDR1 ENHRY and CDR2 SYGVKD come from the germline V gene. DNA for the CDR3: TGTGCCATCAGTGAGTCCAGACTAGCGGGGTCCACAGATACGCACTATTTT. Its protein product is CAISESRLAGSTDTHYF.

This clonotype was detected only a few times. J is TRBJ2-7 and V is TRBV5-6, with 10 bases that match TRBD2. The CDR3 consists of 15 residues. J was trimmed by 5 bases and V by 4 bases; bases with no gene match: 9. Germline V lookup: CDR1 SGHDT, CDR2 YYEEEE. CDR3 loop: CASSQPSGRYHEQYF. The CDR3 DNA reads as TGTGCCAGCAGCCAGCCTAGCGGGAGATACCACGAGCAGTACTTC. Drawing the rest from reference TRBV5-6 and TRBJ2-7, the complete variable domain is DAGVTQSPTHLIKTRGQQVTLRCSPKSGHDTVSWYQQALGQGPQFIFQYYEEEERQRGNFPDRFSGHQFPNYSSELNVNALLLGDSALYLCASSQPSGRYHEQYFGPGTRLTVT.